These 14 T cell receptor beta chains share one sample of origin, sequenced in a study of shared clonotypes between healthy human individuals. Produced via immunoSEQ multiplex PCR; TCRdb's table is partial and in-frame only. Found here are millions of clones, just over 90% of them singletons; the top ten hold 1.5% to 2%. CD45RO-negative, CCR7-positively selected cells formed the naive CD8 fraction, excluding terminally differentiated effector memory CD45RA+ cells. The sample was naive CD8+ T cells from PBMCs. All receptors derive from a man aged 18 to 29 in good health. Some clones in this sample may be carry-over from other donors' samples.

This chain connects TRBV7-9 to TRBJ2-5; 7 bases fit TRBD1. V was pared by 0 bases and J by 2 bases, with 6 bases of the junction left unmatched. The CDR3 length is 16 residues. Germline-derived CDR1 and CDR2 are SEHNR and FQNEAQ (reference sequence). The CDR3 is CASSLAVTGHQETQYF. In DNA, the CDR3 is TGTGCCAGCAGCTTAGCTGTGACAGGGCATCAAGAGACCCAGTACTTC.

J is TRBJ2-1 and V is TRBV6-5; D unclear. Germline-derived CDR1 and CDR2 are MNHEY and SVGAGI. Trimming removed 7 bases at V and 4 bases at J, with 8 bases between. The CDR3 totals 12 residues. For the CDR3, the DNA is TGTGCCAGCACAGGTGGATACAATGAGCAGTTCTTC. It encodes CASTGGYNEQFF.

The V and J genes are TRBV28 and TRBJ2-5; D ambiguous. Trimming shortened V by 0 bases and J by 5 bases, and 13 bases separated the two germline ends. The CDR3 spans 15 residues. From germline, CDR1 is MDHEN and CDR2 SYDVKM. The CDR3 spells CASSLWAYKRETQYF. CDR3 nucleotide sequence: TGTGCCAGCAGTTTATGGGCCTACAAACGGGAGACCCAGTACTTC. The full variable domain, in which reference TRBV28 and TRBJ2-5 provide the parts outside the CDR3, is DVKVTQSSRYLVKRTGEKVFLECVQDMDHENMFWYRQDPGLGLRLIYFSYDVKMKEKGDIPEGYSVSREKKERFSLILESASTNQTSMYLCASSLWAYKRETQYFGPGTRLLVL.

This sequence joins TRBV28 and TRBJ1-2; TRBD1 matches 7 bases. The trim removed 6 bases at V and 4 bases at J, leaving 5 bases unmatched. Germline assignment: CDR1 MDHEN and CDR2 SYDVKM. The CDR3 consists of 13 residues. Here the CDR3 reads CASSLRGVYGYTF. CDR3 coding DNA: TGTGCCAGCAGCCTCAGGGGGGTCTATGGCTACACCTTC.

The count of this clone is one. The junction differs from germline at one of its ends, possibly a read error. The chain joins TRBV5-1 to TRBJ2-1, with 8 bases matching TRBD2. CDR3 length equals 14 residues. The germline gives CDR1 SGHRS, CDR2 YFSETQ. DNA for the CDR3: TGCGCCAGCAGCTCAACCCCGGGGGGGAGGGCAGTTGTCTTC. It specifies CASSSTPGGRAVVF.

This rearrangement joins TRBV4-1 to TRBJ2-7, with D unclear. From germline, CDR1 is MGHRA and CDR2 YSYEKL. This CDR3 contains 14 residues. Trimming cost V 2 bases and J 3 bases, with 11 bases left between them. The CDR3 nucleotides read TGCGCCAGCAGCCAACTTACCGGAAGCTACGAGCAGTACTTC. It yields the protein CASSQLTGSYEQYF.

CDR3 amino acids: CASSHSEGSYEQYF. In DNA form, the CDR3 reads TGTGCCAGCAGTCATTCTGAGGGGTCCTACGAGCAGTACTTC. The chain links TRBV7-8 to TRBJ2-7; possibly TRBD1 or TRBD2 for D (5 bases each). The CDR3 has 14 residues. Germline-derived CDR1 and CDR2 are SGHVS and FQNEAQ. V lost 6 bases, J lost 1 base, and 13 bases lay in between. The full variable domain, rest sourced from reference TRBV7-8 and TRBJ2-7, is GAGVSQSPRYKVAKRGQDVALRCDPISGHVSLFWYQQALGQGPEFLTYFQNEAQLDKSGLPSDRFFAERPEGSVSTLKIQRTQQEDSAVYLCASSHSEGSYEQYFGPGTRLTVT.

This clone was seen only once. CDR3 loop: CASGLAGVVGTDTQYF. The DNA for the CDR3 is TGTGCCAGTGGACTAGCGGGAGTCGTTGGCACAGATACGCAGTATTTT. The chain combines TRBV28 with TRBJ2-3; 13 positions match TRBD2. Trimming cost V 9 bases and J 1 base; bases outside gene matches: 7. CDR3 length equals 16 residues. Per germline, CDR1 MDHEN and CDR2 SYDVKM.

V gene TRBV6-1 combines with J gene TRBJ2-1, with D unclear. This CDR3 has 13 amino acids. V was shortened by 8 bases and J by 3 bases, with 11 bases between the two germline ends. The germline CDR1 and CDR2 sequences are MNHNS and SASEGT. The CDR3 nucleotides are TGTGCCAGCGGCGTGGACCTCTACAATGAGCAGTTCTTC. Protein: CASGVDLYNEQFF.

This chain links TRBV25-1 with TRBJ2-7; the D gene is possibly TRBD1 (5 bases). This CDR3 is built from 13 residues. V gave up 3 bases and J gave up 1 base, with 7 bases separating them. CDR1 is MGHDK and CDR2 is SYGVNS in the germline V gene. CDR3 nucleotide sequence: TGTGCCAGCAGTGACCACAGGTCCTACGAGCAGTACTTC. Its protein product is CASSDHRSYEQYF.

Points on this clone: Other DNA sequences within the sample encode an identical CDR3. V gene TRBV19 combines with J gene TRBJ1-5; maybe TRBD1 (6 bases). Trimming took 4 bases from V and 4 from J, leaving 8 bases between them. CDR1 and CDR2 (germline): LNHDA, SQIVND (reference sequence). The CDR3 is made up of 13 amino acids. The CDR3 DNA follows: TGTGCCAGTAGTACGCAGGGGAATCAGCCCCAGCATTTT. Translated: CASSTQGNQPQHF.

This rearrangement joins TRBV7-2 to TRBJ2-1, with 9 bases matching TRBD1. Per the germline V gene, CDR1 is SGHTA and CDR2 is FQGNSA. The CDR3 consists of 15 residues. After removal of 6 bases from V and 4 bases from J, the junction contained 7 bases not matched to a gene. CDR3 amino acids: CASSSGTGPYNEQFF. The CDR3 nucleotides read TGTGCCAGCAGTTCCGGGACAGGGCCATACAATGAGCAGTTCTTC.

This clone was counted between two and nine times. The V gene is TRBV19, the J gene TRBJ2-1, with 10 bases identical to TRBD2. V lost 5 bases and J lost 3; bases outside the gene matches: 10. This CDR3 contains 17 residues. CDR1 and CDR2 (germline): LNHDA, SQIVND (reference sequence). CDR3: CASSPLRTSGYYNEQFF. CDR3 DNA sequence: TGTGCCAGTAGTCCCCTCCGGACTAGCGGCTACTACAATGAGCAGTTCTTC.

This chain connects TRBV9 to TRBJ2-7, with 7 bases aligning to TRBD1. Germline V gives CDR1 SGDLS, CDR2 YYNGEE. The V gene end was trimmed by 4 bases and the J gene end by 2 bases; junction bases not matched to a gene: 12. The CDR3 is 16 amino acids. The CDR3 region has the DNA TGTGCCAGCAGCATCCGCGTGGGGGACAGCCCCTACGAGCAGTACTTC. It yields the protein CASSIRVGDSPYEQYF.